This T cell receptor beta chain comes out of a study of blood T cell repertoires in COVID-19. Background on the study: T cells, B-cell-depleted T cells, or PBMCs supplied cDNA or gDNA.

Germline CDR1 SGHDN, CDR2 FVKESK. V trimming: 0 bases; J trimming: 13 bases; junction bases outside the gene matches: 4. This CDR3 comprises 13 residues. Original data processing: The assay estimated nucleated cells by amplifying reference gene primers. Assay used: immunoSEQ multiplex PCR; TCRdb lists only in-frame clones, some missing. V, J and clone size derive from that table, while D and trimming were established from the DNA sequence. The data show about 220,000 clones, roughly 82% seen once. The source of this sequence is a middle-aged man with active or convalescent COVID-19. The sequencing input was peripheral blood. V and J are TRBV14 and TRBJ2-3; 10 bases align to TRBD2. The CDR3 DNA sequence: TGTGCCAGCAGCCAAGATACCACTAGCGGGGAGTATTTT. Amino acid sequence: CASSQDTTSGEYF.